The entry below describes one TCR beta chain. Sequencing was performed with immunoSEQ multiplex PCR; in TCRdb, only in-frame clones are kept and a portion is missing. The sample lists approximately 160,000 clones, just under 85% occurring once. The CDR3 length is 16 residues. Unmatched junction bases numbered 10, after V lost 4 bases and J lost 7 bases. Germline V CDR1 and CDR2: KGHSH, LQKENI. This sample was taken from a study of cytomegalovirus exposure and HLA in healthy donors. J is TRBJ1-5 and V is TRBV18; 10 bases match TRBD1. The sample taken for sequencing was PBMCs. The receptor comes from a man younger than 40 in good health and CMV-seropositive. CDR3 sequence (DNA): TGTGCCAGCTCACTGATCGGGACAGGGGTTGGCCAGCCCCAGCATTTT. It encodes CASSLIGTGVGQPQHF.